This T cell receptor (beta chain) emerged from a study of T cells in Graves' hyperthyroidism and ophthalmopathy. Absence of ophthalmopathy progression within 18 months defined stable Graves' hyperthyroidism. Reasons for excluding patients were uncontrolled infection, other autoimmune disease, pregnancy or lactation. Trimming took 1 base from V and 5 from J; bases not matched to a gene: 10. CDR1 is LNHDA, CDR2 SQIVND, per germline (reference sequence). The CDR3 has 16 residues. This clonotype was seen a few times. Amplified TCR beta CDR3 regions derived from RNA transcripts. TCR CDR3 regions were first amplified by RT-PCR with HTBI primers. TCRdb ran MiXCR on the multiplex PCR reads and lists one entry per CDR3 protein. Of roughly 800,000 distinct CDR3 sequences detected, around 38% appear once; the ten largest clones hold approximately 10%.

The chain has TRBV19 and TRBJ2-5, with 7 bases aligning to TRBD2. This clonotype originated in a man in his late teens or twenties with Graves' hyperthyroidism. The sample consisted of blood. For the CDR3, the DNA is TGTGCCAGTAGTATAGGGTCGACAGACGGGAGGGAGACCCAGTACTTC. Protein product: CASSIGSTDGRETQYF.